This T cell receptor beta chain emerged from a study of blood T cell repertoires in COVID-19 (dated by TCRdb to the early 2020s). About the study as a whole: Collaborator samples came from the United States, Italy and Spain and covered acute and convalescent phases of COVID-19. The samples were drawn from two sources: the first 160 participants of the ongoing ImmuneRACE study, and approximately 1,300 subjects contributed by 6 global collaborators. The material from the prospective study consisted of cDNA or gDNA derived from T cells, B-cell-depleted T cells, or PBMCs. Where available, HLA class I and class II types were taken from metadata supplied by the sample provider and were not determined by assay-based typing. The repertoires were released in a freely available public database meant as a resource for research on the immune response to SARS-CoV-2. Subjects who had been exposed to COVID-19, were actively infected with it, or had recovered from it provided the deeply sampled blood TCRbeta repertoires that made up the dataset. Sample metadata almost always included a de-identified subject ID, COVID-19 status, age in years and sex.

TCRbeta CDR3 regions were amplified from genomic DNA by means of the immunoSEQ Assay, a bias-controlled multiplex PCR. The authors' pipeline ran thus. Nucleated cell counts per sample were estimated from amplification of reference gene primers within the assay. To quantify the absolute abundance of each unique TCRbeta CDR3 rearrangement, sequence reads were collapsed and filtered. For each sample, productive Simpson clonality was calculated as the square root of Simpson's diversity index across productive rearrangements. This immuneACCESS table, as held by TCRdb, lists in-frame sequences with V and J called but not all clones. Of the missing ones, under half trace to an unresolved V gene in checked studies; the others have no known cause. That table is the source of V, J and clone size, and D and trimming were worked out from the DNA. Within this sample are some 89,000 clones, with roughly 89% of them counted one time only. The top ten hold about 2% of the sample.

CDR3 length: 16 amino acids, cysteine to phenylalanine. The read is trimmed to its CDR3 DNA, 48 bases read in frame from base 1. Based on the germline V gene (reference sequence), the CDR1 and CDR2 sequences are SGHKS and YYEKEE. Here V drops 4 bases and J drops 3 bases, and the junction holds 6 bases not matched to any gene. Study-level results and caveats: How much clinical and demographic metadata was included differed by source and by participant, and the metadata was provided uncurated.

Each collaborating institution followed its own protocols to collect whole blood in K2EDTA tubes. For TCRbeta analysis, collaborators shipped samples as frozen whole blood, isolated PBMCs, or DNA extracted from either of those sample types. As for this clone: Its antigen target is currently unknown. There are no base qualities to consult, and no much larger clone falls within one base.

This chain joins TRBV5-5 to TRBJ2-1, and TRBD2 matches 11 of the central bases. Sequencing used peripheral blood. The TCR was taken from a man aged 50 to 59 with acute or convalescent COVID-19. The DNA is as follows: TGTGCCAGCAGCGCTATTACTAGCGGGGGCTACAATGAGCAGTTCTTC. It translates to CASSAITSGGYNEQFF.